This paragraph covers one T cell receptor (beta chain) sequence. Its antigen is not known. The entry originates in a study of shared clonotypes between healthy human individuals. This CDR3 is built from 15 residues. The ends were cut back, 5 bases at V and 7 bases at J, with 17 bases in the middle. CDR1 is MNHNS, CDR2 SASEGT, per germline. Data came from immunoSEQ multiplex PCR; TCRdb stores just in-frame clones and leaves some out. The sample shows about 710,000 clones, just under 75% of them seen only once. The study's findings and limits: Non-shared clonotypes displayed generation probabilities falling below those of clonotypes present in all four donors.

Material: memory CD4+ T cells sorted from blood. Subset given: CD45RA-negative fraction. The receptor was isolated from a woman aged 25 to 39 in good health. V is TRBV6-1 and J is TRBJ1-4; D is perhaps TRBD1 (5 bases). DNA for the CDR3: TGTGCCAGCAGTCCCATGGGGGTGCTGAGTGAAAAACTGTTTTTT. This gives the protein CASSPMGVLSEKLFF.